This T cell receptor (beta chain) was captured in a study of cytomegalovirus exposure and HLA in healthy donors. Amplification used 60 Vbeta primers and 13 Jbeta primers. TCRdb's table, derived via immunoSEQ multiplex PCR, lists solely in-frame clones and lacks some. The repertoire holds fewer than 140,000 clones, with around 82% as singletons. Participants comprised healthy donors of bone marrow. The CDR3 runs to 14 residues. The V end lost 4 bases, the J end lost 1 base, and 11 bases lay between the germline ends. The germline V gene has CDR1 SGDLS and CDR2 YYNGEE. The chain has TRBV9 and TRBJ1-1, with D possibly matching TRBD1 (5 bases). This clonotype was sampled from a man aged 45-60 years in good health and CMV-seronegative. The specimen sequenced was PBMCs. CDR3 loop: CASSKGHSNTEAFF. DNA of the CDR3: TGTGCCAGCAGCAAAGGACATTCGAACACTGAAGCTTTCTTT.